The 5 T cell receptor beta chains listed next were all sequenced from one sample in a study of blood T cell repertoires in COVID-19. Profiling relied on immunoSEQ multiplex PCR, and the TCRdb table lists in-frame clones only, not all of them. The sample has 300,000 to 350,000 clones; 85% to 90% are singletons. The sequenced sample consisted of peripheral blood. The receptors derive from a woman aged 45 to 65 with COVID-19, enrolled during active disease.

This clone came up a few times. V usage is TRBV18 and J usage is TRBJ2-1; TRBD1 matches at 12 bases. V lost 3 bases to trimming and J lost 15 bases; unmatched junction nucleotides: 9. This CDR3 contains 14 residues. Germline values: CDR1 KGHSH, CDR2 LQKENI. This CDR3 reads CASSPQTGTGGWFF. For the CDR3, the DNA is TGTGCCAGCTCACCTCAAACCGGGACAGGGGGCTGGTTCTTC.

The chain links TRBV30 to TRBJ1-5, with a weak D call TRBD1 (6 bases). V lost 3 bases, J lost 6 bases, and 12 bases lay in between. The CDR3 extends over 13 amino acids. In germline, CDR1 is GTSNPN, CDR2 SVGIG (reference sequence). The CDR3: CAWRGQVGQPQHF. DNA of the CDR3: TGTGCCTGGAGGGGACAAGTGGGTCAGCCCCAGCATTTT.

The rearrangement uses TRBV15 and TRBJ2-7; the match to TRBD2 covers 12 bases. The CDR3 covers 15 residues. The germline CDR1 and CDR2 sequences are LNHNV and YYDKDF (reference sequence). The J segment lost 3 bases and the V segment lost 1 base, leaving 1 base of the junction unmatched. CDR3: CATSRALAGGYEQYF. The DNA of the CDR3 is TGTGCCACCAGCAGAGCACTAGCGGGGGGCTACGAGCAGTACTTC.

CDR3 DNA sequence: TGTGCCAGTAGTATTGCGGGAGGGTATTCGACCCAGTACTTC. Translated, it gives CASSIAGGYSTQYF. The chain employs TRBV19 and TRBJ2-5, with TRBD2 matching over 9 bases. The CDR3 contains 14 residues. The germline gives CDR1 LNHDA, CDR2 SQIVND (reference sequence). With 3 bases clipped from V and 7 bases from J, the junction kept 6 bases outside the gene matches.

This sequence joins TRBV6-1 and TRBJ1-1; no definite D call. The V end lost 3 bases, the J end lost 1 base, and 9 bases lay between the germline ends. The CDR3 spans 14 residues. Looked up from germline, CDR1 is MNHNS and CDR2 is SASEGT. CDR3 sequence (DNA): TGTGCCAGCAGTGAGAGGAGGAAGAACACTGAAGCTTTCTTT. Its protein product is CASSERRKNTEAFF.